This T cell receptor beta chain came from a study of beta chain features in type 1 diabetes. Study information: Sorted cell examination encompassed 100,000,000 or so cells across all samples. Study observations and caveats: The VDJ junctions of type 1 diabetes patients carried fewer insertions and more deletions.

The study reverse transcribed the entire isolated RNA, so it sequenced expressed TCRB transcripts. The table came from immunoSEQ multiplex PCR; TCRdb's copy has only in-frame clones and leaves some out. Of 390,000 or so clones listed, 11% to 15% were seen once; the top ten hold 0.03% to 0.04%. As concerns this clone: What it binds is not known.

One heparinised draw, averaging about 110 mL, was taken per donor. Each sorted population was over 95% pure. The specimen sequenced was naive CD4+ T cells from blood. The source of this sequence is a man younger than 45 in good health.

In nucleotides, the CDR3 is TGTGCCAGCAGCTTGGCACTAGCGGGGGGCCTGACGAGCACAGATACGCAGTATTTT. It yields the protein CASSLALAGGLTSTDTQYF. The V call is TRBV5-4, the J call TRBJ2-3, with 12 positions matching TRBD2. With V trimmed by 0 bases and J by 0 bases, 8 bases remained unmatched. This CDR3 is 19 amino acids long. The germline V gene encodes CDR1 SGHNT and CDR2 YYREEE (reference sequence).